The rows below give T cell receptor beta chains drawn from one sample of a study of CD8+CD57+ T cells in acquired aplastic anemia. Using its own MiXCR run on the reads, TCRdb lists one record per CDR3 protein. Among around 180,000 distinct CDR3 sequences listed, about 64% were seen once. Specimen: sorted CD4+, CD8+, or CD8+CD57+ T cells (not recorded which) from PBMCs. All receptors come from a human donor with severe aplastic anemia or a healthy control (not recorded which). Both conserved end residues are part of each CDR3. D genes are given only for firm matches. Rows give clone size only sometimes, using once, few, many, or a class for an expanded clone.

-,-,TRBJ2-7,TRBV19,CASSLDSSLNNEQYF,TGTGCCAGTAGTCTGGACAGTTCCCTAAACAATGAGCAGTACTTC
-,-,TRBJ1-6,TRBV4-1,CASSQDPDSPLHF,TGCGCCAGCAGCCAAGATCCGGACTCACCCCTCCACTTT
few,-,TRBJ2-7,TRBV15,CATSRETLLGQYF,TGTGCCACCAGCAGAGAGACCTTATTGGGGCAGTACTTC
few,-,TRBJ2-3,TRBV20-1,CSARVDHRDTQYF,TGCAGTGCTAGAGTAGATCATAGAGATACGCAGTATTTT
-,TRBD1,TRBJ1-1,TRBV10-3,CAMRGQAWSEAFF,TGTGCCATGAGGGGACAGGCTTGGTCTGAAGCTTTCTTT
-,TRBD1,TRBJ2-4,TRBV6-1,CASSDGRDRGDIQYF,TGTGCCAGCAGTGACGGCCGGGACAGGGGAGACATTCAGTACTTC
once,TRBD2,TRBJ2-1,TRBV5-5,CASSLTSGANEQFF,TGTGCCAGCAGCTTGACTAGCGGGGCCAATGAGCAGTTCTTC
many,TRBD1,TRBJ1-4,TRBV7-9,CASRIGTGGAANEKLFF,TGTGCCAGCAGGATCGGGACAGGGGGCGCAGCTAATGAAAAACTGTTTTTT
-,-,TRBJ1-1,TRBV7-2,CASSQVVGVTEAFF,TGTGCCAGCAGCCAAGTCGTAGGGGTTACTGAAGCTTTCTTT
few,-,TRBJ1-1,TRBV13,CASSPGMWGQGEAFF,TGTGCCAGCAGTCCCGGAATGTGGGGGCAAGGTGAAGCTTTCTTT
few,TRBD1,TRBJ2-5,TRBV7-3,CASSEQGTEETQYF,TGTGCCAGCAGCGAACAGGGGACGGAAGAGACCCAGTACTTC
-,-,TRBJ2-5,TRBV7-2,CASSLAGGTTETQYF,TGTGCCAGCAGCTTAGCCGGGGGGACAACAGAGACCCAGTACTTC
many,TRBD1,TRBJ2-1,TRBV12-5,CASGLADRTGGGGNEQFF,TGTGCTAGTGGTTTGGCCGACCGGACAGGGGGTGGAGGTAATGAGCAGTTCTTC
-,-,TRBJ2-7,TRBV7-2,CASSLGGPPREQYF,TGTGCCAGCAGCTTAGGGGGGCCTCCGAGGGAGCAGTACTTC
-,-,TRBJ2-2,TRBV7-2,CASRPTRGGELFF,TGTGCCAGCAGGCCAACGAGGGGCGGGGAGCTGTTTTTT
-,-,TRBJ1-5,TRBV7-2,CASSPKDGGNQPQHF,TGTGCCAGCAGCCCGAAGGACGGCGGCAATCAGCCCCAGCATTTT
-,-,TRBJ1-1,TRBV2,CASMYIEGMNTEAFF,TGTGCCAGCATGTATATTGAGGGGATGAACACTGAAGCTTTCTTT
-,TRBD1,TRBJ2-2,TRBV12-3/TRBV12-4,CASSSHRGRVTGELFF,TGTGCCAGCAGTTCCCACAGGGGGCGCGTCACCGGGGAGCTGTTTTTT
-,TRBD1,TRBJ2-4,TRBV7-8,CAGQGASDIQYF,TGTGCCGGACAGGGGGCAAGTGACATTCAGTACTTC
-,TRBD1,TRBJ1-6,TRBV12-3/TRBV12-4,CASTQGAVISSPLHF,TGTGCCAGCACCCAGGGGGCGGTAATTTCTTCACCCCTCCACTTT
-,-,TRBJ2-1,TRBV10-3,CAISDSKLKAGRHYNEQFF,TGTGCCATCAGTGACTCAAAACTCAAGGCGGGACGTCACTACAATGAGCAGTTCTTC
few,-,TRBJ2-3,TRBV24-1,CATSLPRGSTDTQYF,TGTGCCACCAGCCTACCTAGGGGCAGCACAGATACGCAGTATTTT
-,-,TRBJ1-4,TRBV7-4,CASNRGVGEKLFF,TGTGCCAGTAATCGGGGAGTGGGAGAAAAACTGTTTTTT
few,-,TRBJ1-5,TRBV20-1,CSYGGDQPQHF,TGCAGTTACGGCGGGGATCAGCCCCAGCATTTT
once,-,TRBJ2-2,TRBV9,CASSVHLWWGRTGELFF,TGTGCCAGCAGCGTACATCTCTGGTGGGGGCGCACCGGGGAGCTGTTTTTT
-,TRBD1,TRBJ1-2,TRBV12-3/TRBV12-4,CASGYVVGRGTGVDGYTF,TGTGCCAGCGGTTACGTTGTTGGTCGCGGGACAGGGGTGGACGGCTACACCTTC
-,TRBD1,TRBJ1-2,TRBV29-1,CSVEGAGTGADYGYTF,TGCAGCGTTGAGGGTGCAGGGACAGGGGCAGACTATGGCTACACCTTC
-,-,TRBJ2-1,TRBV20-1,CSAPKGENNEQFF,TGCAGTGCACCCAAGGGAGAAAACAATGAGCAGTTCTTC
-,-,TRBJ2-7,TRBV9,CASSVSKDTVSYERYF,TGTGCCAGCAGCGTATCAAAGGACACTGTTTCCTACGAGCGGTACTTC
-,-,TRBJ1-2,TRBV20-1,CNAKTAKADGYTF,TGCAATGCTAAGACAGCAAAGGCTGATGGCTACACCTTC
-,TRBD1,TRBJ2-7,TRBV20-1,CSATSRGQGYEQYF,TGCAGTGCTACCTCCCGGGGACAGGGCTACGAGCAGTACTTC